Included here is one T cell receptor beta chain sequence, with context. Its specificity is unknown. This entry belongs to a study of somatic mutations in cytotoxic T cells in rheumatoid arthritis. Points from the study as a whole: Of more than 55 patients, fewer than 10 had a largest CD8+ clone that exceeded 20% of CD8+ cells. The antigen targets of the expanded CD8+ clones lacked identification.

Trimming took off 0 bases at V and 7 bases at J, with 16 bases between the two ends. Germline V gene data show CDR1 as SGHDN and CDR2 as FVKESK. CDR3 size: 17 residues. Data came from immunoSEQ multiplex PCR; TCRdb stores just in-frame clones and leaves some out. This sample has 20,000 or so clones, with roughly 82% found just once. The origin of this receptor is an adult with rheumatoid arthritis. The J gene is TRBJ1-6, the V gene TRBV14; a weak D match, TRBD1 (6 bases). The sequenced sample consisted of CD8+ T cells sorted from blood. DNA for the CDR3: TGTGCCAGCAGCCAAGAATCGGGACATCATCCGAATTCACCCCTCCACTTT. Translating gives CASSQESGHHPNSPLHF.